The clone carrying this TCR beta chain was seen more than once but under ten times. The data were taken from a study of blood T cell repertoires in COVID-19. The method was immunoSEQ multiplex PCR; TCRdb's version includes in-frame clones alone and lacks a portion of them. The sample lists over 150,000 clones; approximately 85% were seen once. The CDR3 has 16 residues. Germline CDR1 reads SGHRS; CDR2 reads YFSETQ. Unmatched junction bases numbered 9, after V lost 2 bases and J lost 7 bases. The genes are TRBV5-1 and TRBJ1-6; 7 nucleotides line up with TRBD1. The origin of this receptor is a man between 60 and 75 years old with COVID-19, enrolled during active disease. Sequences were obtained from peripheral blood. The CDR3 protein is CASSLTATGMNSPLHF. The CDR3 DNA follows: TGCGCCAGCAGCTTAACAGCGACAGGGATGAATTCACCCCTCCACTTT.